Listed here is a single T cell receptor (beta chain). Its specific antigen is unknown. No base quality values were provided; no much bigger clone lies one nucleotide off. The sample belongs to a study of OX40 agonist ivuxolimab in advanced cancers. Looking at the study overall: The costimulatory receptor OX40 (CD134) was targeted by ivuxolimab, a fully human IgG2 agonistic monoclonal antibody. Of the approximately 54 patients in dose escalation, about 20 had hepatocellular carcinoma, roughly 15 had melanoma, 9 had renal cell carcinoma and 9 had head and neck cancer. Patients were allowed to have had prior anti-PD-1, anti-PD-L1 or anti-CTLA-4 therapy, and approximately 41% of the dose-escalation patients had previously received checkpoint inhibitors. In the dose-escalation cohort, approximately 80% of patients were male, and the mean age was approximately 60 years with a range of roughly 20 to 80. Peripheral TCRbeta sequencing aimed to test whether ivuxolimab altered TCR sequence diversity and caused clonal T-cell expansion. Partial responses occurred in three dose-escalation patients, of whom one had hepatocellular carcinoma and two had cutaneous melanoma. Intravenous ivuxolimab was administered to patients every 2 weeks at six dose levels: 0.01, 0.1, 0.3, 1.5, 3 and 10 mg/kg. The monotherapy dose-escalation portion (N of about 50 patients) of the phase I ivuxolimab trial is reported in the paper. Overall study results and their limits: At doses of 0.1 to 3.0 mg/kg, clonal expansion of both CD4+ and CD8+ blood T cells was observed from baseline to week 6. In partial responders in the 0.1-3.0 mg/kg groups, normalized peripheral clonal expansion was found to be among the lowest, especially among CD8+ T cells. After ivuxolimab, more expanded clones were found on average in CD8+ T cells than in CD4+ T cells. Low levels of normalized T-cell clonal expansion were also seen in some patients who did not respond. Antigen specificity was not determined for the clonally expanded peripheral T cells.

The trial excluded patients who had a history of autoimmune disease or who were on systemic immunosuppression. Peripheral blood for TCR sequencing was drawn from every dose cohort at baseline, at cycle 4 day 1 and at cycle 7 day 1. The samples were drawn from a first-in-human, open-label, multicenter phase I dose-escalation trial of ivuxolimab. Adults with locally advanced or metastatic head and neck squamous cell, hepatocellular, melanoma or renal cell carcinoma were enrolled in the trial. Before TCR sequencing, CD4+ T cells and CD8+ T cells were sorted from peripheral blood as separate populations. To sequence the TCRbeta CDR3 region, genomic DNA was isolated from the sorted cells. The immunoSEQ Assay was used to sequence the TCRbeta CDR3 regions. This is the immuneACCESS table as TCRdb keeps it, with only in-frame sequences that have V and J called. A part of the clones is gone; compared with another copy, unresolved V genes explain less than half, and the rest is unexplained. The sample records 40,000 to 50,000 clones, around 89% of which are singletons. The top ten clones comprise about 0.6% of the sample.

The CDR3 contains 11 residues, cysteine and phenylalanine counted. The sequence is cut down to CDR3 DNA, 33 bases in frame from base 1. Via the germline V gene, CDR1 is SQVTM and CDR2 ANQGSEA. V is cut back by 7 bases and J by 5 bases, with 2 bases in the junction unmatched. This chain is built from TRBV29-1 and TRBJ2-5; the junction holds 9 bases that match TRBD1. The specimen was CD4+ or CD8+ T cells sorted from blood, collected in a trial of the OX40 agonist ivuxolimab. The TCR comes from an adult with an advanced solid tumor such as melanoma, head and neck, liver or kidney cancer. CDR3 reads: CSGQGGETQYF. In nucleotide form, the sequence is TGCAGCGGACAGGGGGGGGAGACCCAGTACTTC. When the CDR3 is completed using the reference TRBV29-1 and TRBJ2-5 genes on either side, the full variable domain is SAVISQKPSRDICQRGTSLTIQCQVDSQVTMMFWYRQQPGQSLTLIATANQGSEATYESGFVIDKFPISRPNLTFSTLTVSNMSPEDSSIYLCSGQGGETQYFGPGTRLLVL.